This paragraph covers one T cell receptor (beta chain) sequence. Its antigen is unknown. No much larger clonotype is one base removed from it; base qualities were not supplied. CDR1 and CDR2 were assigned from the germline V gene as MNHGY and SAAAGT. The CDR3 holds 16 amino acids from the cysteine to the phenylalanine. CDR3 DNA only is kept here, 48 bases in frame from base 1. Germline trimming amounts to 5 bases on V and 2 bases on J, with 9 as the count of junction bases outside the gene matches. To prepare the library, the immunoSEQ multiplex PCR assay was applied. TCRdb carries this immuneACCESS record with in-frame sequences only. Its versions omit some clonotypes, under half of them owing to an unresolved V gene in the studies checked, with the rest unexplained. In all, the sample holds 2,200 or so clones, and about 70% of those were seen once. Clones ranked in the top ten supply approximately 55% of the sample.

Baseline tumor tissue collected before treatment was sequenced to identify tumor-specific TCR clonotypes. To monitor patients with peripheral T-cell lymphoma who were getting frontline treatment on a trial, the study applied next-generation sequencing to T-cell receptor sequences. This sample was included in a study of circulating tumor DNA in untreated peripheral T-cell lymphoma (dated by TCRdb to the early 2020s). The paper's findings and limits, for the study overall: Tumor-specific clonotypes were found in over 75% of patients, coming from approximately 87% of baseline tissues and approximately 67% of baseline serum samples.

The receptor was isolated from a human donor with peripheral T-cell lymphoma. The source material was tumor tissue. Rearrangement joined TRBV6-8 to TRBJ2-3; 8 bases in between match TRBD2. CDR3 sequence: CASSDGRAPITDTQYF. The nucleotides read TGTGCCAGCAGTGACGGGAGGGCCCCCATCACAGATACGCAGTATTTT.